This TCR beta chain was obtained from a study of T cell responses to AZD1222 COVID-19 vaccine. Assay: immunoSEQ multiplex PCR; the TCRdb copy retains only in-frame clones and omits some. The data hold 80,000 or so clones, with about 85% observed a single time. Points from the study as a whole: Reports indicate that nearly half of spike-specific TCRs are directed at unmutated variant regions. It should be noted that donors were predominantly white British and more often female, and clonal diversity was possibly underestimated.

Germline loops: CDR1 SGHTA, CDR2 FQGNSA. This CDR3 has 13 amino acids. V was trimmed by 2 bases and J by 11 bases, leaving 13 bases between them. In regard to this clone: The antigen is not known.

The sample here was peripheral blood, taken on day 0 of AZD1222 vaccination. The V gene is TRBV7-2, the J gene TRBJ1-5; maybe TRBD1 (5 bases). This TCR was recovered from an adult in good health. The CDR3, as DNA: TGTGCCAGCAGCTTAAATCCCGAGGGGTCCCAGCATTTT. It is translated as CASSLNPEGSQHF.